This TCR beta chain originates from a study of T-cell memory formation after mild COVID-19. TCRdb reprocessed the 5' RACE reads via MiXCR and lists one record per CDR3 protein. The repertoire includes over 130,000 distinct CDR3 sequences, 13% to 15% of them detected once, and under 30% sits in the top ten. This clonotype was found a few times. CDR1 is LGHNA and CDR2 is YSLEER in the germline V gene. The CDR3 sequence is 14 residues long. V was pared by 0 bases and J by 10 bases, with 4 bases of the junction left unmatched. The origin of this receptor is an adult woman who had mild COVID-19 (a few samples of this study predate the infection). Cell type and time point are not known. The chain uses TRBV4-3 and TRBJ2-1; TRBD2 matches 9 bases. Source material: PBMCs or a T cell subset sorted from them (not recorded which). CDR3 coding DNA: TGCGCCAGCAGCCAAGATTCTAGCGGGACCGAGCAGTTCTTC. Translation gives CASSQDSSGTEQFF.